The present entry profiles one T cell receptor (beta chain) with its context. The sample is drawn from a study of blood T cell repertoires in COVID-19. Overall study context: Sources were T cells, B-cell-depleted T cells, or PBMCs; the material itself was cDNA or gDNA.

The assay was immunoSEQ multiplex PCR, and TCRdb's table has in-frame clones only and misses some. Among 200,000 to 250,000 clones listed, over 75% were seen once. Ages ranged from roughly 18 to 100 years, with residence in about 23 US areas. Cohorts were based on clinical histories the participants reported. Specimen: PBMCs or T cells enriched from blood (not recorded which). This clonotype originated in an older woman who had recovered from COVID-19.

CDR3 sequence: CAISIAGTGGKNNSPLHF. CDR3 coding DNA: TGTGCCATCAGTATAGCGGGGACAGGGGGGAAAAATAATTCACCCCTCCACTTT. This chain joins TRBV10-3 and TRBJ1-6; 11 bases agree with TRBD1. Germline lookup yields CDR1 ENHRY and CDR2 SYGVKD. Unmatched junction bases numbered 11, after V lost 5 bases and J lost 5 bases. The length of the CDR3 is 18 residues.